Below are 32 T cell receptor beta chains sequenced from a single sample in a study of blood T cell repertoires in COVID-19. TCRdb keeps only in-frame clones here, not all; method: immunoSEQ multiplex PCR. The data contain 150,000 to 200,000 clones, less than 85% of them singletons. Sequenced material: PBMCs or T cells enriched from blood (not recorded which). All receptors derive from a woman aged 55-70 years with acute COVID-19.

The V and J genes are TRBV7-2 and TRBJ1-4; 7 bases are shared with TRBD1. The length of the CDR3 is 16 residues. The germline V gene encodes CDR1 SGHTA and CDR2 FQGNSA. V shed 5 bases, J shed 7 bases, and the junction held 13 bases outside the gene matches. CDR3 in amino acids: CASSARQGQIVEKLFF. CDR3 in DNA: TGTGCCAGCAGCGCCCGACAGGGCCAAATTGTTGAAAAACTGTTTTTT.

This clone was recorded only once. Other DNA variants within this sample encode the same CDR3. The V gene is TRBV7-2, the J gene TRBJ1-5; TRBD1 matches 7 bases. After removal of 4 bases from V and 6 bases from J, the junction contained 3 bases not matched to a gene. In germline, CDR1 is SGHTA, CDR2 FQGNSA. The CDR3 has 13 residues. The CDR3 reads CASSSQGSQPQHF. DNA of the CDR3: TGTGCCAGCAGCTCACAGGGGTCTCAGCCCCAGCATTTT.

This sequence joins TRBV4-2 and TRBJ2-3, with D perhaps TRBD2 (5 bases). Germline V gives CDR1 LGHNA, CDR2 YNFKEQ. V was trimmed by 0 bases and J by 1 base, leaving 11 bases between them. CDR3 length equals 16 residues. For the CDR3, the DNA is TGTGCCAGCAGCCAAGATTGGAGTAGCGGCACAGATACGCAGTATTTT. This gives the protein CASSQDWSSGTDTQYF.

This chain links TRBV19 with TRBJ1-2; D might be TRBD1 (5 bases). This CDR3 comprises 13 residues. With 3 bases removed from V and 2 bases from J, the gap between germline ends came to 7 bases. Per germline, CDR1 LNHDA and CDR2 SQIVND (reference sequence). CDR3 amino acids: CASSIAGNYGYTF. Here the CDR3 DNA reads TGTGCCAGTAGTATCGCAGGGAACTATGGCTACACCTTC. The full variable domain, its missing parts supplied by reference TRBV19 and TRBJ1-2, is DGGITQSPKYLFRKEGQNVTLSCEQNLNHDAMYWYRQDPGQGLRLIYYSQIVNDFQKGDIAEGYSVSREKKESFPLTVTSAQKNPTAFYLCASSIAGNYGYTFGSGTRLTVV.

The CDR3 spells CASSVGGWALGNTEAFF. In DNA form, the CDR3 reads TGTGCCAGCAGCGTAGGTGGTTGGGCATTGGGGAACACTGAAGCTTTCTTT. This sequence joins TRBV9 and TRBJ1-1; D not resolved. The CDR3 length is 17 residues. Germline V gene data show CDR1 as SGDLS and CDR2 as YYNGEE. V was cut by 0 bases and J by 1 base, with 16 bases left in between.

V usage is TRBV19 and J usage is TRBJ1-5; 7 bases fit TRBD1. The ends lost 9 bases at V and 4 bases at J; junction bases unmatched: 9. The CDR3 totals 14 residues. Germline values: CDR1 LNHDA, CDR2 SQIVND (reference sequence). DNA for the CDR3: TGTGCCAGCCACCGGGACAGAGCGAATCAGCCCCAGCATTTT. It is translated as CASHRDRANQPQHF.

This clone was seen once. The chain is built from TRBV5-1 and TRBJ1-3, with 7 bases identical to TRBD1. Germline V lookup: CDR1 SGHRS, CDR2 YFSETQ. This CDR3 has 14 amino acids. V trimming: 3 bases; J trimming: 2 bases; junction bases outside the gene matches: 2. CDR3 in DNA: TGCGCCAGCAGCTCCACAGGGGCTGGAAACACCATATATTTT. Amino acid sequence: CASSSTGAGNTIYF.

This clone was counted between two and nine times. The CDR3 is CASSSLGAASYGYTF. CDR3 in DNA: TGCGCCAGCAGCTCCTTAGGGGCGGCGAGCTATGGCTACACCTTC. The chain uses TRBV5-1 and TRBJ1-2; D might be TRBD1 (5 bases). Looked up from germline, CDR1 is SGHRS and CDR2 is YFSETQ. CDR3 size: 15 residues. The germline V and J ends were trimmed by 3 bases and 4 bases, with 16 bases remaining between them.

The rearrangement links TRBV11-2 to TRBJ1-4; TRBD1 matches 8 bases. This CDR3 is 16 amino acids long. In germline, CDR1 is SGHAT, CDR2 FQNNGV. V lost 6 bases and J lost 0; bases outside the gene matches: 6. CDR3 region: CASRRGQDATNEKLFF. The CDR3 region has the DNA TGTGCCAGCAGACGGGGACAGGATGCAACTAATGAAAAACTGTTTTTT.

The gene calls are TRBV7-9 and TRBJ1-5; a possible D gene is TRBD1 (5 bases). V lost 5 bases and J 2 bases, leaving 16 bases between the germline ends. CDR1 and CDR2 from the germline V gene are SEHNR and FQNEAQ (reference sequence). The CDR3 totals 16 residues. For the CDR3, the DNA is TGTGCCAGCAGCCGTACCGACACGGGGGGCAATCAGCCCCAGCATTTT. Translated, it gives CASSRTDTGGNQPQHF.

This clone was observed a handful of times. The J gene is TRBJ2-7, the V gene TRBV14; 7 bases align to TRBD1. The V segment lost 6 bases and the J segment 2 bases; nucleotides outside the gene matches: 10. The CDR3 is made up of 15 amino acids. Germline loops: CDR1 SGHDN, CDR2 FVKESK. In DNA form, the CDR3 reads TGTGCCAGCAGAAAGACCGGGCAGGGGGCCTACGAGCAGTACTTC. Amino acids: CASRKTGQGAYEQYF.

This chain uses TRBV19 with TRBJ1-4, with a weak D call TRBD1 (5 bases). V lost 5 bases and J lost 4, with 11 bases in between. This CDR3 is 14 amino acids long. In germline, CDR1 is LNHDA, CDR2 SQIVND (reference sequence). CDR3 nucleotides: TGTGCCAGTAGTTACGGACAAGTTAATGAAAAACTGTTTTTT. Its protein is CASSYGQVNEKLFF.

This clone was counted many times. The chain links TRBV10-2 to TRBJ1-4, with a weak D call TRBD1 (5 bases). The CDR3 covers 14 residues. Germline V lookup: CDR1 WSHSY, CDR2 SAAADI. The V end was cut by 6 bases, the J end by 8 bases, with 16 bases between. CDR3 sequence reads: CASRSDSSLEKLFF. For the CDR3, the DNA is TGCGCCAGCAGGAGTGACAGTTCTCTCGAAAAACTGTTTTTT.

This chain links TRBV7-9 with TRBJ2-1, with 10 bases fitting TRBD1. J was trimmed by 3 bases and V by 5 bases; bases with no gene match: 13. This CDR3 comprises 18 residues. CDR1 and CDR2 (germline): SEHNR, FQNEAQ (reference sequence). The CDR3 loop reads CASSHTQEGQGIYNEQFF. DNA of the CDR3: TGTGCCAGCAGCCATACTCAGGAGGGACAGGGGATCTACAATGAGCAGTTCTTC.

The chain has TRBV7-8 and TRBJ2-4, with TRBD2 identical over 10 bases. V gave up 5 bases and J gave up 0 bases; unmatched junction bases: 7. Germline V gene data show CDR1 as SGHVS and CDR2 as FQNEAQ. The CDR3 is made up of 17 amino acids. Here the CDR3 reads CASSVGLAVLAKNIQYF. The CDR3, as DNA: TGTGCCAGCAGCGTAGGACTAGCGGTTCTAGCCAAAAACATTCAGTACTTC. Looking up the rest from reference TRBV7-8 and TRBJ2-4 gives the full variable domain: GAGVSQSPRYKVAKRGQDVALRCDPISGHVSLFWYQQALGQGPEFLTYFQNEAQLDKSGLPSDRFFAERPEGSVSTLKIQRTQQEDSAVYLCASSVGLAVLAKNIQYFGAGTRLSVL.

The chain's CDR3 is CASSPDRGQPQHF. The CDR3 bases are TGTGCCAGTAGCCCAGACAGGGGTCAGCCCCAGCATTTT. The chain has TRBV19 and TRBJ1-5; 8 nucleotides agree with TRBD1. The CDR3 consists of 13 residues. CDR1 LNHDA and CDR2 SQIVND come from the germline V gene (reference sequence). J lost 6 bases, V lost 6 bases, and 4 bases had no gene match.

The V call is TRBV15, the J call TRBJ1-2; D unresolved. This CDR3 has 14 residues. Deletions cut 2 bases from V and 4 bases from J, with 11 bases between. Germline lookup yields CDR1 LNHNV and CDR2 YYDKDF (reference sequence). The CDR3 sequence is CATSRRTGGYGYTF. CDR3 bases: TGTGCCACCAGCAGACGGACGGGAGGCTATGGCTACACCTTC.

This chain uses TRBV9 with TRBJ2-1; D is possibly TRBD2 (5 bases). Germline assignment: CDR1 SGDLS and CDR2 YYNGEE. CDR3 length: 16 amino acids. Trimming took off 0 bases at V and 0 bases at J, with 10 bases between the two ends. Here the CDR3 DNA reads TGTGCCAGCAGCGTAGTCCCGGGAAGCTCCTACAATGAGCAGTTCTTC. Residues: CASSVVPGSSYNEQFF.

This chain links TRBV2 with TRBJ1-5; D gene uncertain. Trimming took 6 bases from V and 1 from J, leaving 13 bases between them. This CDR3 is 15 amino acids long. Germline assignment: CDR1 SNHLY and CDR2 FYNNEI. In nucleotides, the CDR3 is TGTGCCAGCAGCCAGGAGGACGGGAGCAATCAGCCCCAGCATTTT. As protein: CASSQEDGSNQPQHF.

This clone was observed a single time. V usage is TRBV5-4 and J usage is TRBJ1-2, with D maybe TRBD1 (5 bases). The CDR3 covers 13 residues. The germline CDR1 and CDR2 sequences are SGHNT and YYREEE (reference sequence). The ends were cut back, 7 bases at V and 2 bases at J, with 12 bases in the middle. CDR3 amino acids: CASSAGGNYGYTF. Here the CDR3 DNA reads TGTGCCAGCTCCGCGGGGGGAAACTATGGCTACACCTTC.

The V gene is TRBV7-2, the J gene TRBJ2-7; D uncertain. Germline-derived CDR1 and CDR2 are SGHTA and FQGNSA. The CDR3 totals 15 residues. V was shortened by 4 bases and J by 4 bases, with 17 bases between the two germline ends. Here the CDR3 reads CASSSPHDFAYEQYF. Written as DNA, the CDR3 is TGTGCCAGCAGCTCCCCCCACGACTTTGCATACGAGCAGTACTTC.

This clone has only a few counts. The chain uses TRBV7-2 and TRBJ1-2; 8 bases align to TRBD1. Germline V lookup: CDR1 SGHTA, CDR2 FQGNSA. Trimming removed 5 bases from V and 5 bases from J; junction bases left unmatched: 7. This CDR3 is built from 14 residues. CDR3 loop: CASSDWDRSYGYTF. The DNA of the CDR3 is TGTGCCAGCAGCGACTGGGACAGGTCTTATGGCTACACCTTC. Variable domain in full (rest from reference TRBV7-2 and TRBJ1-2): GAGVSQSPSNKVTEKGKDVELRCDPISGHTALYWYRQSLGQGLEFLIYFQGNSAPDKSGLPSDRFSAERTGGSVSTLTIQRTQQEDSAVYLCASSDWDRSYGYTFGSGTRLTVV.

The chain employs TRBV4-2 and TRBJ2-5; TRBD2 matches at 7 bases. Unmatched junction bases numbered 4, after V lost 1 base and J lost 5 bases. Germline-derived CDR1 and CDR2 are LGHNA and YNFKEQ. CDR3 length equals 14 residues. This CDR3 reads CASSQGTSRETQYF. CDR3 DNA: TGTGCCAGCAGCCAAGGGACTAGTCGGGAGACCCAGTACTTC.

In its sample, this clone was seen a few times. The V gene is TRBV19, the J gene TRBJ1-6, with 8 nucleotides matching TRBD1. The V and J ends lost 4 bases and 10 bases, in that order; junction bases with no gene match: 9. Germline assignment: CDR1 LNHDA and CDR2 SQIVND (reference sequence). The CDR3 extends over 15 amino acids. CDR3 nucleotides: TGTGCCAGTAGTACCACAGGGGGACCGCGATCACCCCTCCACTTT. This gives the protein CASSTTGGPRSPLHF.

This clone appeared a single time. The genes are TRBV29-1 and TRBJ1-2; TRBD1 matches 7 bases. This CDR3 has 12 residues. Unmatched junction bases numbered 9, after V lost 7 bases and J lost 7 bases. The germline V gene encodes CDR1 SQVTM and CDR2 ANQGSEA. This chain's CDR3 is CSALGQRVGYTF. The CDR3, as DNA: TGCAGCGCCCTGGGACAGCGGGTTGGCTACACCTTC.

V is TRBV13 and J is TRBJ2-3; 10 bases are a match to TRBD2. Germline values: CDR1 PRHDT, CDR2 FYEKMQ (reference sequence). CDR3 length equals 15 residues. V shed 5 bases, J shed 4 bases, and the junction held 6 bases outside the gene matches. CDR3 DNA: TGTGCCAGCAGCCGGAGCGGGGGGGCCTCAGATACGCAGTATTTT. This sequence encodes CASSRSGGASDTQYF.

The chain is built from TRBV3-1 (or the pseudogene TRBV3-2) and TRBJ1-1; D unclear. Germline V lookup: CDR1 LGHDT, CDR2 YNNKEL (reference sequence). Trimming left V 0 bases short and J 0 bases short, with 11 bases between. The CDR3 contains 16 residues. Written as DNA, the CDR3 is TGTGCCAGCAGCCAAGAAAGTAGCAGTATGAACACTGAAGCTTTCTTT. This codes for CASSQESSSMNTEAFF.

The rearrangement uses TRBV19 and TRBJ2-1; perhaps TRBD1 as D (6 bases). With 5 bases removed from V and 9 bases from J, the gap between germline ends came to 17 bases. CDR1 LNHDA and CDR2 SQIVND come from the germline V gene (reference sequence). This CDR3 has 14 residues. The chain's CDR3 is CASSGQLFLGEQFF. The CDR3 coding sequence is TGTGCCAGTAGTGGACAGTTATTTTTGGGTGAGCAGTTCTTC.

This clone was found a few times. The rearrangement joins TRBV7-9 to TRBJ1-2; 12 bases match TRBD1. This CDR3 has 16 residues. With 3 bases clipped from V and 7 bases from J, the junction kept 9 bases outside the gene matches. Germline V gene sequence: CDR1 SEHNR, CDR2 FQNEAQ (reference sequence). The CDR3 bases are TGTGCCAGCAGCTTTTCTCCGGGACAGGGGGCGGCTGGCTACACCTTC. Its translation: CASSFSPGQGAAGYTF.

This clone was picked up one time. This chain connects TRBV7-8 to TRBJ2-7; 8 bases are shared with TRBD1. Per germline, CDR1 SGHVS and CDR2 FQNEAQ. The CDR3 has 15 residues. V was pared by 6 bases and J by 1 base, with 8 bases of the junction left unmatched. CDR3: CASSRTGGVSYEQYF. The DNA of the CDR3 is TGTGCCAGCAGTCGTACAGGGGGAGTTTCCTACGAGCAGTACTTC.

CDR3 region: CASRVYSSGNTIYF. For the CDR3, the DNA is TGTGCCAGCAGAGTTTACAGCTCTGGAAACACCATATATTTT. The chain employs TRBV5-6 and TRBJ1-3; D call uncertain. V lost 5 bases, J lost 0 bases, and 9 bases lay in between. The CDR3 contains 14 residues. Germline V gene data show CDR1 as SGHDT and CDR2 as YYEEEE.

The V gene is TRBV20-1, the J gene TRBJ2-5, with D uncertain. The CDR3 runs to 12 residues. With 3 bases removed from V and 7 bases from J, the gap between germline ends came to 12 bases. CDR1 and CDR2 from the germline V gene are DFQATT and SNEGSKA (reference sequence). CDR3 nucleotides: TGCAGTGCTAGTGTATCCAGAGGGACCCAGTACTTC. It specifies CSASVSRGTQYF.